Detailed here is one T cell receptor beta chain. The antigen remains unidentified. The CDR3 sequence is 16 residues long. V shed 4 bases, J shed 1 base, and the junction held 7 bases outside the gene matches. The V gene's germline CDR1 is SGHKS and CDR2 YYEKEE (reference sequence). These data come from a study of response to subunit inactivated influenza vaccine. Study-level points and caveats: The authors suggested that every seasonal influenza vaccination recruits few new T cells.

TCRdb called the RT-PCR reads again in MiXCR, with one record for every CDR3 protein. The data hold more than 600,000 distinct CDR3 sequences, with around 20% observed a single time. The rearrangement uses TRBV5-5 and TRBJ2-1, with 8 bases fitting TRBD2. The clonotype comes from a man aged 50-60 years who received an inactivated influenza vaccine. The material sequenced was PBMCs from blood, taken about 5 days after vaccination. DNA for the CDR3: TGTGCCAGCAGCGGAGTCGGGGGGGGATCCTACAATGAGCAGTTCTTC. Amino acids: CASSGVGGGSYNEQFF.